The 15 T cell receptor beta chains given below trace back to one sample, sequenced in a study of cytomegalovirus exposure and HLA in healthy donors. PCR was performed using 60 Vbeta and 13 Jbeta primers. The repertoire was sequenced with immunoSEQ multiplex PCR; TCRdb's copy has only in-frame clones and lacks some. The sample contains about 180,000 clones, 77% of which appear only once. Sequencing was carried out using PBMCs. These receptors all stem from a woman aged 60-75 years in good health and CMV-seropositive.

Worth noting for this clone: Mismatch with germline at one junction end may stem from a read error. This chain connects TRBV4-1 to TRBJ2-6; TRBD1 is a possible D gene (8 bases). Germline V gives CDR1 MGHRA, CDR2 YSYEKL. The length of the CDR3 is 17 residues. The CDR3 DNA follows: TGCGCCAGCAGCCGCACTTCTACAGGGGGAGGGGCCAACGGCCTGACTTTC. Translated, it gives CASSRTSTGGGANGLTF.

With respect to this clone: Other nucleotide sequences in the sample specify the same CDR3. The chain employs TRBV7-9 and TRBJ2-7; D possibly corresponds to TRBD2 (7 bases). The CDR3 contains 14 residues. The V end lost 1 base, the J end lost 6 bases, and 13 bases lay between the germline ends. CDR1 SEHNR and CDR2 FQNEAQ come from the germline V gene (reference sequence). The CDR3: CASSLEGEGGEQYF. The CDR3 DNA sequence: TGTGCCAGCAGCTTAGAGGGGGAGGGAGGCGAGCAGTACTTC. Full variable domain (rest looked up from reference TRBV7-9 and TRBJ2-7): DTGVSQNPRHKITKRGQNVTFRCDPISEHNRLYWYRQTLGQGPEFLTYFQNEAQLEKSRLLSDRFSAERPKGSFSTLEIQRTEQGDSAMYLCASSLEGEGGEQYFGPGTRLTVT.

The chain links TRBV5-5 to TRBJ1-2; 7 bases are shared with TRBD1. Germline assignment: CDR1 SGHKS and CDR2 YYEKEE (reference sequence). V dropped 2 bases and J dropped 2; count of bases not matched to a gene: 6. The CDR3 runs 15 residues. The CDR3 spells CASSFLSTGNYGYTF. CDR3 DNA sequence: TGTGCCAGCAGCTTCCTGTCGACAGGGAACTATGGCTACACCTTC.

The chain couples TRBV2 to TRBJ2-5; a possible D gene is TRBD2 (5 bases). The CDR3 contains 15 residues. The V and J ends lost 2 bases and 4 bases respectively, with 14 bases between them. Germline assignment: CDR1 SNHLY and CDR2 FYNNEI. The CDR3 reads CASSENLARGETQYF. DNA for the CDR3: TGTGCCAGCAGTGAAAACCTAGCCCGGGGAGAGACCCAGTACTTC.

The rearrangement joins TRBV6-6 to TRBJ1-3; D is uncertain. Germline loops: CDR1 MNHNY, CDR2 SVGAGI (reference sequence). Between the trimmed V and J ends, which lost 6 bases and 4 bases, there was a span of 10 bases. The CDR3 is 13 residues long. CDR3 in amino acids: CASSLVEGNTIYF. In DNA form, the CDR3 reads TGTGCCAGCAGCCTCGTCGAGGGAAACACCATATATTTT.

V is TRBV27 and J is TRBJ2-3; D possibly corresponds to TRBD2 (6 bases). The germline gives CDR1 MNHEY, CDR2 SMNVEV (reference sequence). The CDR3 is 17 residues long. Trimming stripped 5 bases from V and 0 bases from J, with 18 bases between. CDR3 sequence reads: CASSGLVASESTDTQYF. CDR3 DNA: TGTGCCAGCAGTGGGTTGGTCGCTAGCGAGAGCACAGATACGCAGTATTTT.

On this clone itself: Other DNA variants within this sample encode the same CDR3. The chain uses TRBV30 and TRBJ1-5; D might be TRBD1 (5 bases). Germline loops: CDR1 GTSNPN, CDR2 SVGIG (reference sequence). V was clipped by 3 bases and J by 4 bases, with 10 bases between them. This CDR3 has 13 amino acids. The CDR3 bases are TGTGCCTGGAGCGGGGGGGGAAATCAGCCCCAGCATTTT. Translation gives CAWSGGGNQPQHF.

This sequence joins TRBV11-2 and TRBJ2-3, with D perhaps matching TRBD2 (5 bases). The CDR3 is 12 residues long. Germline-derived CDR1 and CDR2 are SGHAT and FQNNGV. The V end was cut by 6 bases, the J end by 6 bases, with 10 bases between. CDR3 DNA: TGTGCCAGCAGACTAGGGCGGGATACGCAGTATTTT. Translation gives CASRLGRDTQYF.

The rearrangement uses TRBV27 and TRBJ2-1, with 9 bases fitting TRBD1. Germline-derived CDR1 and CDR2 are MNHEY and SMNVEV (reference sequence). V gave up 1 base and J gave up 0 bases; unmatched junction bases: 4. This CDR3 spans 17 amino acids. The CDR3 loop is CASSLYGDRASYNEQFF. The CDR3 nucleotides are TGTGCCAGCAGTTTATATGGGGACAGGGCCTCCTACAATGAGCAGTTCTTC.

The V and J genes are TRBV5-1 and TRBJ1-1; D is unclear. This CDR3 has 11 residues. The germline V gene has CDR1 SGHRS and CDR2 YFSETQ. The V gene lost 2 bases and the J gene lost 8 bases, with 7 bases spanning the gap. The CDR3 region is CASSFEAEAFF. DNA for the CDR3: TGCGCCAGCAGCTTCGAGGCAGAAGCTTTCTTT.

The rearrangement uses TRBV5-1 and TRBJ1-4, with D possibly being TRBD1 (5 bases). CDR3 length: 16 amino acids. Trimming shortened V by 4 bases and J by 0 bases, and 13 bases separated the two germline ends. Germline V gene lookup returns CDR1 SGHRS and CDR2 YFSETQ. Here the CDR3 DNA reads TGCGCCAGCAGCGAATTAGGGGTTGCAACTAATGAAAAACTGTTTTTT. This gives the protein CASSELGVATNEKLFF.

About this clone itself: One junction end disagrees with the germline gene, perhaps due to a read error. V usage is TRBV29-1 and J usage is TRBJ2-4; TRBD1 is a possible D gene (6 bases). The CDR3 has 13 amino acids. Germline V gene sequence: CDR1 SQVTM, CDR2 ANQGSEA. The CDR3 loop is CSVVTGSKNSQYF. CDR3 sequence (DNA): TGCAGCGTCGTGACAGGATCCAAAAACAGTCAGTACTTC. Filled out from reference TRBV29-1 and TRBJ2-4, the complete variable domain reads SAVISQKPSRDICQRGTSLTIQCQVDSQVTMMFWYRQQPGQSLTLIATANQGSEATYESGFVIDKFPISRPNLTFSTLTVSNMSPEDSSIYLCSVVTGSKNSQYFGAGTRLSVL.

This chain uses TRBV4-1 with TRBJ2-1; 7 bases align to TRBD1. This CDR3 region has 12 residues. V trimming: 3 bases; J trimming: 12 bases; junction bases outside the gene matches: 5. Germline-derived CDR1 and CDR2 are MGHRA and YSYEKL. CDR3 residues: CASSHIRDRQFF. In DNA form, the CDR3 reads TGCGCCAGCAGCCACATCCGGGACAGGCAGTTCTTC.

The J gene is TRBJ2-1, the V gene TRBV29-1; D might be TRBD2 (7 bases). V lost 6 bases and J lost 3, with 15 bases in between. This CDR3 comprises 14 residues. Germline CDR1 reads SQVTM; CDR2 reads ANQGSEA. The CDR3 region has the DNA TGCAGCGTCGCAAACGGGGGGCTCTACAATGAGCAGTTCTTC. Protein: CSVANGGLYNEQFF.

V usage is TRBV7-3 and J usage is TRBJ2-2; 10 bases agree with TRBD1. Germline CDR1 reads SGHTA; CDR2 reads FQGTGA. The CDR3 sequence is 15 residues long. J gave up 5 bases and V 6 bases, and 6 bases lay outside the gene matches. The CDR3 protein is CASSTRQGATGELFF. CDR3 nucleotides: TGTGCCAGCAGTACCCGACAGGGGGCTACCGGGGAGCTGTTTTTT.